A selection of T cell receptor beta chains follows, all from one sample in a study of technical replicates of blood from a few donors. Profiled with immunoSEQ multiplex PCR; TCRdb holds only in-frame clones, not every one. The sample contains approximately 65,000 clones, around 87% of which appear only once. The sample comprised PBMCs. The receptor source for this set is a human donor in good health. Some clones in this sample may be carry-over from other donors' samples. CDR3s include the opening cysteine and the closing phenylalanine or tryptophan. Fields, in order: V gene, J gene, clone size, D gene, CDR3 protein, CDR3 DNA. D genes are given only for firm matches. Rows give clone size only sometimes, using once, few, many, or a class for an expanded clone.

TRBV11-3,TRBJ2-7,-,-,CASSLRGDEQYF,TGTGCCAGCAGCTTACGGGGAGACGAGCAGTACTTC
TRBV19,TRBJ2-7,-,-,CASSENHRGGTYEQYF,TGTGCCAGTAGTGAAAATCACAGGGGGGGCACCTACGAGCAGTACTTC
TRBV7-9,TRBJ1-5,once,-,CASSKQGPQHF,TGTGCCAGCAGCAAACAGGGGCCCCAGCATTTT
TRBV5-1,TRBJ2-5,once,TRBD2,CASSLGTRGQETQYF,TGCGCCAGCAGCCTCGGGACTAGGGGCCAAGAGACCCAGTACTTC
TRBV7-8,TRBJ2-1,-,-,CASSLGGGGLKFF,TGTGCCAGCAGCTTAGGGGGAGGGGGACTCAAGTTCTTC
TRBV19,TRBJ1-1,-,TRBD1,CATAKWDRDEAFF,TGTGCCACGGCCAAATGGGACAGGGATGAAGCTTTCTTT
TRBV19,TRBJ2-5,-,TRBD1,CASGRTGEKTQYF,TGTGCCAGCGGGAGGACAGGGGAAAAGACCCAGTACTTC
TRBV9,TRBJ1-2,-,-,CASSVDRNYGYTF,TGTGCCAGCAGCGTAGACAGGAACTATGGCTACACCTTC
TRBV5-1,TRBJ1-4,-,-,CASSLIGGTTNEKLFF,TGCGCCAGCAGCTTGATAGGGGGAACAACTAATGAAAAACTGTTTTTT
TRBV7-3,TRBJ2-1,-,-,CASSINGKGEQFF,TGTGCCAGCAGCATAAACGGGAAGGGTGAGCAGTTCTTC
TRBV2,TRBJ2-1,-,TRBD2,CASTQGGTSGNEQFF,TGTGCCAGCACTCAGGGGGGGACTAGCGGCAATGAGCAGTTCTTC
TRBV5-1,TRBJ1-1,-,TRBD1,CASSAQSRTGNTEAFF,TGCGCCAGCAGCGCTCAGTCGCGGACAGGAAACACTGAAGCTTTCTTT
TRBV5-6,TRBJ1-2,-,-,CASSLGQLVHTF,TGTGCCAGCAGCTTGGGCCAGCTAGTACACACCTTC
TRBV7-3,TRBJ1-2,-,TRBD1,CASSLPGQGSNYGYTF,TGTGCCAGCAGCTTGCCGGGACAGGGGTCTAACTATGGCTACACCTTC
TRBV25-1,TRBJ2-3,-,TRBD2,CASSDWAGGDTQYF,TGTGCCAGCAGTGATTGGGCGGGAGGAGATACGCAGTATTTT
TRBV2,TRBJ1-6,-,-,CASLTEAWDYNSPLHF,TGTGCCAGCCTGACAGAAGCATGGGACTATAATTCACCCCTCCACTTT
TRBV5-6,TRBJ2-1,-,-,CASSLRLSRAGEQFF,TGTGCCAGCAGCTTAAGGTTGTCGAGGGCAGGTGAGCAGTTCTTC
TRBV5-1,TRBJ2-3,-,-,CASSDRGASTDTQYF,TGCGCCAGCAGCGACCGGGGGGCTAGCACAGATACGCAGTATTTT
TRBV29-1,TRBJ1-2,-,TRBD1,CSVERTGGGGYTF,TGCAGCGTCGAGAGGACAGGGGGGGGTGGCTACACCTTC
TRBV6-1,TRBJ1-2,-,-,CASTFRETNYGYTF,TGTGCCAGCACTTTCCGGGAAACTAACTATGGCTACACCTTC
TRBV6-5,TRBJ1-2,-,-,CASRRGQAYGYTF,TGTGCCAGCAGAAGAGGACAAGCCTATGGCTACACCTTC
TRBV7-2,TRBJ1-6,-,-,CASSQRVVSPLHF,TGTGCCAGCAGCCAGAGGGTGGTATCACCCCTCCACTTT
TRBV7-6,TRBJ1-3,-,TRBD1,CASSTSPGQGFGNTIYF,TGTGCCAGCAGCACCTCCCCGGGACAGGGCTTCGGAAACACCATATATTTT
TRBV7-2,TRBJ2-3,-,-,CASSLPTDTQYF,TGTGCCAGCAGCTTACCGACAGATACGCAGTATTTT
TRBV5-1,TRBJ2-3,-,TRBD2,CASSSLPLAGVPDTQYF,TGCGCCAGCAGCTCCTTACCCTTAGCGGGAGTTCCAGATACGCAGTATTTT
TRBV19,TRBJ2-1,-,-,CASSNDRNPYNEQFF,TGTGCCAGTAGTAACGACAGGAACCCCTACAATGAGCAGTTCTTC
TRBV2,TRBJ2-5,-,TRBD1,CASSPDRARLETQYF,TGTGCCAGCAGTCCCGACAGGGCACGTTTGGAGACCCAGTACTTC
TRBV21-1,TRBJ2-7,-,-,CASSKLERYEQYF,TGTGCCAGCAGCAAACTGGAGCGCTACGAGCAGTACTTC
TRBV6-6,TRBJ1-4,-,TRBD1,CASSKQGGNEKLFF,TGTGCCAGCAGCAAACAGGGGGGAAATGAAAAACTGTTTTTT
TRBV7-9,TRBJ1-5,-,-,CASSLEVTGYGNQPQHF,TGTGCCAGCAGCTTAGAGGTGACGGGATATGGCAATCAGCCCCAGCATTTT
TRBV10-1,TRBJ1-3,-,-,CASSEPASLSTACSGNTIYF,TGCGCCAGCAGTGAGCCTGCTTCCCTTTCGACAGCCTGCTCTGGAAACACCATATATTTT
TRBV7-9,TRBJ2-5,-,-,CASSPRETQYF,TGTGCCAGCAGCCCCCGTGAGACCCAGTACTTC
TRBV30,TRBJ1-2,-,-,CAWSLAVGYTF,TGTGCCTGGAGCCTGGCGGTTGGCTACACCTTC
TRBV5-4,TRBJ1-2,-,-,CASSPDRNYGYTF,TGTGCCAGCAGCCCGGACAGAAACTATGGCTACACCTTC
TRBV20-1,TRBJ1-5,-,-,CSATRGQPQHF,TGCAGTGCTACAAGGGGTCAGCCCCAGCATTTT
TRBV5-4,TRBJ1-5,-,-,CASSLAGGDQPQHF,TGTGCCAGCAGCTTGGCCGGTGGAGATCAGCCCCAGCATTTT
TRBV5-4,TRBJ1-4,-,-,CASSLDRNEKLFF,TGTGCCAGCAGCTTGGACAGGAATGAAAAACTGTTTTTT
TRBV9,TRBJ2-1,-,-,CASSVLSTGSSYNEQFF,TGTGCCAGCAGCGTTCTTTCGACAGGCAGCTCCTACAATGAGCAGTTCTTC
TRBV5-4,TRBJ2-1,-,TRBD1,CASSPTGQYSYNEQFF,TGTGCCAGCAGCCCCACGGGACAGTACTCCTACAATGAGCAGTTCTTC
TRBV19,TRBJ2-1,-,-,CASSIDGLGAGNNEQFF,TGTGCCAGTAGTATAGATGGGTTGGGGGCTGGGAATAATGAGCAGTTCTTC
TRBV5-6,TRBJ1-1,few,-,CASSLGGEAFF,TGTGCCAGCAGCTTGGGAGGTGAAGCTTTCTTT
TRBV15,TRBJ1-1,once,-,CATDGGRSTEAFF,TGTGCCACCGACGGGGGGCGGAGTACTGAAGCTTTCTTT
TRBV30,TRBJ2-1,-,TRBD2,CAYLGGTGGTYNEQFF,TGTGCCTACCTGGGAGGCACGGGAGGCACCTACAATGAGCAGTTCTTC
TRBV5-1,TRBJ1-6,-,TRBD1,CASSRGQGAQNSPLHF,TGCGCCAGCAGCAGGGGACAGGGGGCGCAGAATTCACCCCTCCACTTT
TRBV7-9,TRBJ2-3,-,-,CASSLGARIVYF,TGTGCCAGCAGCTTAGGGGCCCGCATAGTGTATTTT
TRBV4-1,TRBJ2-1,once,TRBD2,CASSQGTSGGYNEQFF,TGCGCCAGCAGCCAGGGGACTAGCGGGGGGTACAATGAGCAGTTCTTC
TRBV6-4,TRBJ2-1,once,TRBD2,CASSDVGLADYNEQFF,TGTGCCAGCAGTGACGTGGGACTAGCGGACTACAATGAGCAGTTCTTC
TRBV6-6,TRBJ1-5,-,-,CASSSRLSGQPQHF,TGTGCCAGCAGTTCCCGATTATCCGGTCAGCCCCAGCATTTT